The 13 T cell receptor beta chains below all came from one sample that was sequenced in a study of CXCR3-negative and CXCR3-positive naive CD8 T cells. The TRB cDNA libraries were prepared by 5' RACE with UMI labels. Each CDR3 protein gets one entry in TCRdb, which reprocessed the 5' RACE reads and gives no DNA. In total, the table holds about 120,000 distinct CDR3 sequences. Sequenced: naive CXCR3- CD8+ T cells from blood. Subset here: CD45RO-CCR7+CD27+CD95- naive CD8+ T cells lacking CXCR3 (TNR3-). These receptor sequences come from a human donor in good health. Some clones in this sample may be carry-over from other donors' samples.

The chain carries TRBV7-9 and TRBJ2-7; TCRdb's assignment of TRBD1 cannot be checked, as there is no DNA. Germline lookup yields CDR1 SEHNR and CDR2 FQNEAQ (reference sequence). The CDR3 spans 14 residues. The CDR3 reads CACSSRDKPYEQYF.

V is TRBV6-1 and J is TRBJ2-2. This CDR3 is 14 amino acids long. In germline, CDR1 is MNHNS, CDR2 SASEGT. This chain's CDR3 is CASSEAWGTGELFF.

The chain combines TRBV3-1 with TRBJ2-7; lacking DNA, the TRBD2 call made by TCRdb goes unchecked. CDR1 is LGHDT, CDR2 YNNKEL, per germline (reference sequence). The CDR3 totals 17 residues. CDR3 protein: CASSQDLLVIGSDEQYF.

The genes are TRBV10-1 and TRBJ2-2. The CDR3 spans 12 residues. CDR1 WNHNN and CDR2 SYGVQD come from the germline V gene (reference sequence). The CDR3 here is CASSGPTGELFF.

The rearrangement joins TRBV19 to TRBJ2-3; TCRdb's assignment of TRBD2 cannot be checked, as there is no DNA. This CDR3 contains 18 residues. In germline, CDR1 is LNHDA, CDR2 SQIVND (reference sequence). This CDR3 reads CASSGTWRTSGGTDTQYF. Together with reference TRBV19 and TRBJ2-3, the CDR3 gives the full variable domain: DGGITQSPKYLFRKEGQNVTLSCEQNLNHDAMYWYRQDPGQGLRLIYYSQIVNDFQKGDIAEGYSVSREKKESFPLTVTSAQKNPTAFYLCASSGTWRTSGGTDTQYFGPGTRLTVL.

The rearrangement joins TRBV5-1 to TRBJ2-2; with no DNA, the TCRdb D assignment of TRBD1 cannot be verified. CDR1 is SGHRS and CDR2 is YFSETQ in the germline V gene. The CDR3 covers 16 residues. This CDR3 is CASSSGQGEYTGELFF.

The CDR3: CASSQEAVSSYEQYF. This chain links TRBV14 with TRBJ2-7. Germline CDR1 and CDR2: SGHDN and FVKESK. The CDR3 extends over 15 amino acids.

CDR3 protein: CSVVNRDTGELFF. The gene calls are TRBV29-1 and TRBJ2-2; TCRdb selects TRBD1, and the lack of DNA leaves this call unchecked. CDR3 length: 13 amino acids. The germline gives CDR1 SQVTM, CDR2 ANQGSEA.

This chain uses TRBV29-1 with TRBJ2-7; TCRdb reports TRBD1, a call that lacks DNA to check it against. This CDR3 comprises 12 residues. Germline CDR1 and CDR2: SQVTM and ANQGSEA. The chain's CDR3 is CSAGDESYEQYF.

This chain links TRBV28 with TRBJ2-7; TCRdb gives TRBD2 as the D gene, but with no DNA this cannot be confirmed. This CDR3 has 15 residues. CDR1 MDHEN and CDR2 SYDVKM come from the germline V gene. CDR3 sequence reads: CASSSSGENHYEQYF.

The gene calls are TRBV20-1 and TRBJ2-7; lacking DNA, the TRBD1 call made by TCRdb goes unchecked. Germline CDR1 and CDR2: DFQATT and SNEGSKA (reference sequence). The CDR3 spans 13 residues. The CDR3: CSARGQGSYEQYF.

The rearrangement uses TRBV3-1 and TRBJ2-4; TCRdb's D call of TRBD2 is untestable without DNA. Per the germline V gene, CDR1 is LGHDT and CDR2 is YNNKEL (reference sequence). The CDR3 loop spans 14 amino acids. The CDR3 region is CASSQSGGPLSSNF. The entire variable domain, with the rest obtained from reference TRBV3-1 and TRBJ2-4, is as follows: DTAVSQTPKYLVTQMGNDKSIKCEQNLGHDTMYWYKQDSKKFLKIMFSYNNKELIINETVPNRFSPKSPDKAHLNLHINSLELGDSAVYFCASSQSGGPLSSNFGAGTRLSVL.

V usage is TRBV4-1 and J usage is TRBJ2-7. CDR1 and CDR2 from the germline V gene are MGHRA and YSYEKL. This CDR3 region has 16 residues. The CDR3 spells CASSQEWLLPSYEQYF.